This T cell receptor (beta chain) was profiled in a study of blood T cells in healthy people across ages. Study observations and caveats: Shifts in expanded clonotypes may have been confounded by donor CMV status, which was unknown. Age brought a roughly linear fall in TCR beta diversity measured per million T cells.

The authors isolated at least 6 million PBMCs per sample. A J-beta primer mix and a sample-barcoded 5' primer were used in a second PCR of about 7 to 11 cycles. Tags on each cDNA molecule came from a template-switch adaptor with 12 random nucleotides. TCRdb passed the 5' RACE reads through MiXCR, listing each CDR3 protein once. The profile shows about 640,000 distinct CDR3 sequences, 45% to 65% of them singletons. As to this clonotype: The antigen is undetermined.

Germline V lookup: CDR1 SGDLS, CDR2 YYNGEE. The CDR3 has 15 residues. Sequenced sample: blood. The TCR originated in a man aged 55 to 70 in good health. This chain joins TRBV9 and TRBJ2-4; 10 bases line up with TRBD1. TRBJ2-5 explains the end of the DNA better; the J call may be wrong. The CDR3 DNA reads as TGTGCCAGCAGCTTCACGGGACAGGGGTTGGAGACCCAGTACTTC. The encoded protein is CASSFTGQGLETQYF.